This TCR beta chain is drawn from a study of cytomegalovirus exposure and HLA in healthy donors. Study-level information: Inside one of the first data releases sat around 85 million unique TCRs taken from HLA-typed donors. General observations from the study: Judged likely to be a sequencing artifact was a cluster of highly shared sequence variants.

The primer mix had 60 Vbeta and 13 Jbeta primers. The table came from immunoSEQ multiplex PCR; TCRdb's copy has only in-frame clones and leaves some out. The sample holds around 150,000 clones; roughly 90% are singletons and the top ten take roughly 2%. Healthy bone marrow donors made up the donor group. On this clone itself: What it recognizes is unknown.

The ends lost 0 bases at V and 6 bases at J; junction bases unmatched: 16. The CDR3 is 19 residues long. Germline-derived CDR1 and CDR2 are LGHNA and YNFKEQ. The chain carries TRBV4-2 and TRBJ2-2; TRBD2 matches at 7 bases. The origin of this receptor is a woman between 18 and 29 years old in good health and CMV-seronegative. The sequenced sample consisted of PBMCs. CDR3 sequence reads: CASSQDERGGPLVAGELFF. The CDR3 DNA is TGTGCCAGCAGCCAAGATGAGAGGGGAGGGCCTTTGGTCGCCGGGGAGCTGTTTTTT.